This TCR beta chain was documented in a study of T cell repertoires in cytomegalovirus infection. Study-wide background: Use of recently identified HLA-C-restricted and well-studied HLA-B-restricted CMV epitopes was part of the study. A matching HLA type, together with CMV infection, was signaled by public TCR beta signatures. General study points: HLA-C-restricted CMV-specific TCR beta clonotypes prevailed in the ex vivo response. Summed frequency of shared TCR beta families picked out CMV carriers who also had the relevant HLA.

TCRdb independently ran MiXCR on the reads; one entry per CDR3 protein. The table lists 49,000 or so distinct CDR3 sequences, 15% to 25% of them singletons, with approximately 53% in the top ten. This clonotype was recorded at least ten times. Its specificity is not known. The clonotype was recovered from a human donor in good health (CMV status not recorded). Some clones in this sample may be carry-over from other donors' samples. Specimen: CD8+ T cells from cultured PBMCs, collected from culture after CMV antigen stimulation.

CDR3 region: CASTSYRGMVVNEQFF. As DNA, the CDR3 is TGTGCCAGCACATCGTACAGAGGGATGGTGGTAAATGAGCAGTTCTTC. The chain links TRBV12-3 or TRBV12-4 to TRBJ2-1, with D perhaps matching TRBD2 (5 bases). The ends were cut back, 7 bases at V and 7 bases at J, with 23 bases in the middle. CDR3 size: 16 residues.